The source of this T cell receptor (beta chain) is a study of T cells after yellow fever vaccination. This CDR3 spans 14 amino acids. CDR1 and CDR2 from the germline V gene are SSHAT and FNYEAQ (reference sequence). TCRdb re-called the 5' RACE reads with MiXCR, one entry per CDR3 protein. The table records roughly 310,000 distinct CDR3 sequences, less than 4.5% of them present only once. Only a few counts were recorded for this clonotype. Relative to the germline gene, one junction end is altered; a read error may explain this. This sequence was found in a man between 18 and 29 years old who received the YFV17D yellow fever vaccine. The specimen comprised PBMCs, sampled on the day of the yellow fever booster vaccination. The rearrangement links TRBV7-7 to TRBJ2-1; weak D call: TRBD2 (7 bases). The CDR3 DNA follows: TGTGCTAGCAGCTCACGGGGGGCAGGCTCTGAGCAGTTCTTC. It yields the protein CASSSRGAGSEQFF.